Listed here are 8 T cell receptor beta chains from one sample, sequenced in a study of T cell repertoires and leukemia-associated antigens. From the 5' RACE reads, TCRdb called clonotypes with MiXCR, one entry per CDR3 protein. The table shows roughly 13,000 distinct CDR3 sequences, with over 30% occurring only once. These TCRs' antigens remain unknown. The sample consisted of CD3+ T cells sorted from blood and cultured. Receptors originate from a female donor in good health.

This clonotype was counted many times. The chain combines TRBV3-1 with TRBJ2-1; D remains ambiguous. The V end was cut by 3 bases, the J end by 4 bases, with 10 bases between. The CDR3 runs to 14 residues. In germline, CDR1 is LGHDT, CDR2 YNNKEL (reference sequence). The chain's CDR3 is CASSQGGKYNEQFF. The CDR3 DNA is TGTGCCAGCAGCCAGGGTGGAAAGTACAATGAGCAGTTCTTC.

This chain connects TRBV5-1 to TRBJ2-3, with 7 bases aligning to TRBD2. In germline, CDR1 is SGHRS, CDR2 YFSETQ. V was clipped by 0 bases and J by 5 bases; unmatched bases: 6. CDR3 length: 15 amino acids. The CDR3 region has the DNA TGCGCCAGCAGCTTGGAGAGCGGGATCTTAGATACGCAGTATTTT. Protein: CASSLESGILDTQYF.

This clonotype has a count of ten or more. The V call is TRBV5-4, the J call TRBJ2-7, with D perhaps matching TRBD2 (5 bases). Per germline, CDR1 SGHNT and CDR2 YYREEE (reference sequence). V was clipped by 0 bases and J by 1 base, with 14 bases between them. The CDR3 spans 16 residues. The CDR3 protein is CASSLDAGGKSYEQYF. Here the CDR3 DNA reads TGTGCCAGCAGCTTGGATGCGGGTGGGAAATCCTACGAGCAGTACTTC.

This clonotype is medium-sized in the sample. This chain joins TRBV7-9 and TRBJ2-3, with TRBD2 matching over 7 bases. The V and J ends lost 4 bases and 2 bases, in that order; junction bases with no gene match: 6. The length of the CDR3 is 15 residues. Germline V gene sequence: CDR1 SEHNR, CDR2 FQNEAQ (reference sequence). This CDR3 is CASSSREANTDTQYF. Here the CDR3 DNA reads TGTGCCAGCAGCTCCCGGGAGGCCAACACAGATACGCAGTATTTT. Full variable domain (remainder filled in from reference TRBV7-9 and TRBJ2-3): DTGVSQNPRHKITKRGQNVTFRCDPISEHNRLYWYRQTLGQGPEFLTYFQNEAQLEKSRLLSDRFSAERPKGSFSTLEIQRTEQGDSAMYLCASSSREANTDTQYFGPGTRLTVL.

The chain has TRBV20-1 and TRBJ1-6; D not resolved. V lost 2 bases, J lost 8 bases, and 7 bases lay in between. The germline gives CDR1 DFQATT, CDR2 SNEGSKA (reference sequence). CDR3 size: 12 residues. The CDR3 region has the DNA TGCAGTGCTAGACAGGACCATTCACCCCTCCACTTT. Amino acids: CSARQDHSPLHF.

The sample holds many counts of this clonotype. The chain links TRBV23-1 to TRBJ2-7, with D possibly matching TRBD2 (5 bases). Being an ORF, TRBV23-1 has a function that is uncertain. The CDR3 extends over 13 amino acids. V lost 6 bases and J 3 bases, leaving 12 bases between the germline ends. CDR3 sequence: CASRSGFHYEQYF. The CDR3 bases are TGCGCCAGCAGATCGGGGTTCCACTACGAGCAGTACTTC.

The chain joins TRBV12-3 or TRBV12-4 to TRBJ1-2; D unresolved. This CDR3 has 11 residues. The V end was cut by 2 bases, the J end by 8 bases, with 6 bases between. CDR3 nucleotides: TGTGCCAGCAGTTTATCGGCCGGCTACACCTTC. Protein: CASSLSAGYTF.

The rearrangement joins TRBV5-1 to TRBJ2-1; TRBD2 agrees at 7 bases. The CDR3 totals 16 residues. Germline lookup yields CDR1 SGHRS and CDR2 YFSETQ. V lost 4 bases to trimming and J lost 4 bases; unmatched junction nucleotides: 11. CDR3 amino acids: CASSPRTSVLYNEQFF. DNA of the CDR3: TGCGCCAGCAGCCCTCGTACTAGCGTTTTGTACAATGAGCAGTTCTTC. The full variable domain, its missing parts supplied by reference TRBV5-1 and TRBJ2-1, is KAGVTQTPRYLIKTRGQQVTLSCSPISGHRSVSWYQQTPGQGLQFLFEYFSETQRNKGNFPGRFSGRQFSNSRSEMNVSTLELGDSALYLCASSPRTSVLYNEQFFGPGTRLTVL.